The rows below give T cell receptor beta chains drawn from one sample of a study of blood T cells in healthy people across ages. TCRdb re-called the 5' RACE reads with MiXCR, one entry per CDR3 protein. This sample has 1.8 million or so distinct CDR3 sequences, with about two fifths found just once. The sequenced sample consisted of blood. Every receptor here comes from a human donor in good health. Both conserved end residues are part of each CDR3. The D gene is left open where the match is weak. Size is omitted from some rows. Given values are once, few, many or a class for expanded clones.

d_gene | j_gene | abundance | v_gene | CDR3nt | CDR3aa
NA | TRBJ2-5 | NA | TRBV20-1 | TGCAGTGCTCACCGGGACTTCCAAGAGACCCAGTACTTC | CSAHRDFQETQYF
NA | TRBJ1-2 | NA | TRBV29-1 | TGCAGCGTTGGCGGTTTTAGAGGCTACACCTTC | CSVGGFRGYTF
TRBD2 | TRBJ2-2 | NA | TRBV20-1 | TGCAGTGCTCAGAGCGGGGGGAACACCGGGGAGCTGTTTTTT | CSAQSGGNTGELFF
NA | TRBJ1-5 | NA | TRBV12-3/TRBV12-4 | TGTGCCAGCAGTTCCACTGGATCTACAGCAAATCAGCCCCAGCATTTT | CASSSTGSTANQPQHF
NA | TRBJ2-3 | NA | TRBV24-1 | TGTGCCACCGCGGTGGGGGACACAGTTACGCAGTATTTT | CATAVGDTVTQYF
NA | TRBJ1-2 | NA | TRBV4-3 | TGCGCCAGCAGCCAAGAGAAGACTGCTGACTATGGCTACACCTTC | CASSQEKTADYGYTF
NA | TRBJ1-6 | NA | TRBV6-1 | TGTGCCAGCAGTGAAGGGGGGGGACCCCTCCACTTT | CASSEGGGPLHF
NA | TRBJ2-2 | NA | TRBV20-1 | TGCAGTGCTAGAGATGTTGGCCGGGTGCTGTTTTTT | CSARDVGRVLFF
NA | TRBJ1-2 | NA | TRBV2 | TGTGCCAGCAGTGATCGGGTTCCCACCTTC | CASSDRVPTF
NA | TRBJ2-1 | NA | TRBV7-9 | TGTGCCAGCAGCTCAAACCGACCTAGCGTGGGGTACTACTACAATGAGCAGTTCTTC | CASSSNRPSVGYYYNEQFF
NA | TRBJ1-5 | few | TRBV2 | TGTGCCAGCAGTGGGTCTATGGGGTATCAGCCCCAGCATTTT | CASSGSMGYQPQHF
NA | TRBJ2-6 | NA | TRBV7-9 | TGTGCCAGCAGTCCCTATGGGGAGGACAACGTCCGGACTTTC | CASSPYGEDNVRTF
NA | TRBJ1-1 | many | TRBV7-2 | TGTGCCAGCAGCTTATACGGGGGAAACACTGAAGCTTTCTTT | CASSLYGGNTEAFF
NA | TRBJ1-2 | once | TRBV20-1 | TGCAGTAGCAGTTTTGAGAATGGCTACACCTTC | CSSSFENGYTF
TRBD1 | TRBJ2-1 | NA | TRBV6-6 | TGTGCCAGCAGTTCGCTACCGGGACAGGGTCCGTTCTTC | CASSSLPGQGPFF
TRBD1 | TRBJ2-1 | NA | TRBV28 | TGTGCCAGCAGTTTCAGGACAGGGGGCTGGAATGAGCAGTTCTTC | CASSFRTGGWNEQFF
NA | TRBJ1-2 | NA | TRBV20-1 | TGCAGTGCTAGAGATCTTGAGGAATATGGCTACACCTTC | CSARDLEEYGYTF